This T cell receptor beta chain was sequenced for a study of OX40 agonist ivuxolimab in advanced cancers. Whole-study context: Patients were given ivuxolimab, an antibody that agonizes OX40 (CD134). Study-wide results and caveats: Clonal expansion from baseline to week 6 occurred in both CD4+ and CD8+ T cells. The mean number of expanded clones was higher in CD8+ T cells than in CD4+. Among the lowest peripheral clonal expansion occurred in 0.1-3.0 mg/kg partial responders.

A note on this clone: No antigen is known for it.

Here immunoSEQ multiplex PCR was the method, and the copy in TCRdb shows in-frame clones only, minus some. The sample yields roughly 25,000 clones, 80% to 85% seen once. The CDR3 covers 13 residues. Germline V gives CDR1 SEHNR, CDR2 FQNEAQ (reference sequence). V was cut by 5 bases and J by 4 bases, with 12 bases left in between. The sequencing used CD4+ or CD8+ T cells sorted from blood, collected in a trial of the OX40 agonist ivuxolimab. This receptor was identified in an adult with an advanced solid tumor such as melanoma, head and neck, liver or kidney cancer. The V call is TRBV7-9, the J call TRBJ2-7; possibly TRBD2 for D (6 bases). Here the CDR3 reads CASSDERVYEQYF. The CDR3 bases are TGTGCCAGCAGCGACGAGCGGGTTTACGAGCAGTACTTC.